The T cell receptor (beta chain) described here comes from a study of beta chain features in type 1 diabetes. The germline gives CDR1 MNHEY, CDR2 SVGAGI. The CDR3 covers 16 residues. The ends lost 2 bases at V and 4 bases at J; junction bases unmatched: 8. The investigators reverse transcribed all of the isolated RNA, so they sequenced expressed TCRB transcripts. Using immunoSEQ multiplex PCR, the repertoire was profiled, and TCRdb retains in-frame clones only, with some absent. The sample holds 130,000 or so clones, 9% to 10% seen once. V usage is TRBV6-5 and J usage is TRBJ2-7, with 10 bases matching TRBD1. The sequencing sample was made of central memory CD4+ T cells from blood. This sequence originates from a woman aged 40-49 years in good health. CDR3 residues: CASSYTNTGQGYEQYF. CDR3 in DNA: TGTGCCAGCAGTTACACAAACACGGGACAGGGGTACGAGCAGTACTTC.